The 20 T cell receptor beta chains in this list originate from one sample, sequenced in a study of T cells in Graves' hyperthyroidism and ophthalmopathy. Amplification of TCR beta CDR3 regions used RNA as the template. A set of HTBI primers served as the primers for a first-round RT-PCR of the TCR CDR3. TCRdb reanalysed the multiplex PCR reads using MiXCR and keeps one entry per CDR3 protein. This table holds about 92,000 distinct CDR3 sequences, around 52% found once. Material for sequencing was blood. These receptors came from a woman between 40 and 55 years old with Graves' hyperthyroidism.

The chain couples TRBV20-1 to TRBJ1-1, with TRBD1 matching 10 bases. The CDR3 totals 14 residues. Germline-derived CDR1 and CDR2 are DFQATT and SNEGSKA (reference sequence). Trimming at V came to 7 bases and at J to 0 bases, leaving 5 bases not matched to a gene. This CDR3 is CSVDRGRMNTEAFF. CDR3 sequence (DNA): TGCAGTGTCGACAGGGGGCGAATGAACACTGAAGCTTTCTTT.

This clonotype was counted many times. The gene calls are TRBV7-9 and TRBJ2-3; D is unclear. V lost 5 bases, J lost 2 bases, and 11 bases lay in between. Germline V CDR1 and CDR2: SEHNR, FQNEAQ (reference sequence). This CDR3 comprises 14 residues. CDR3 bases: TGTGCCAGCAGCCCCCGTATAGACACAGATACGCAGTATTTT. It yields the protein CASSPRIDTDTQYF.

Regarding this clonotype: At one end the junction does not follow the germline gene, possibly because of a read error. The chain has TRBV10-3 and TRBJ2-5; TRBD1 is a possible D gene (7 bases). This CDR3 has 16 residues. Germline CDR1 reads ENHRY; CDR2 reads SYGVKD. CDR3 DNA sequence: TGCGTCATCAGGGGGGAAGGGCACAAAACCCAAGAGACCCAGTACTTC. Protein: CVIRGEGHKTQETQYF.

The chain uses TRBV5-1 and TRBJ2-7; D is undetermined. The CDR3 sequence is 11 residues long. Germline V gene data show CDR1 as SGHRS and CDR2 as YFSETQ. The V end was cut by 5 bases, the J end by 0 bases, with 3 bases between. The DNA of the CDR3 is TGCGCCAGCAGGGCCTCCTACGAGCAGTACTTC. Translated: CASRASYEQYF.

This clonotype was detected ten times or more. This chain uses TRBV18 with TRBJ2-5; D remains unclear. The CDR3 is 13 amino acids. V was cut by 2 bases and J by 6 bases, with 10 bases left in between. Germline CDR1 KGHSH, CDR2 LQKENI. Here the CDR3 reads CASSPTGWKTQYF. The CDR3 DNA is TGTGCCAGCTCACCAACCGGCTGGAAGACCCAGTACTTC.

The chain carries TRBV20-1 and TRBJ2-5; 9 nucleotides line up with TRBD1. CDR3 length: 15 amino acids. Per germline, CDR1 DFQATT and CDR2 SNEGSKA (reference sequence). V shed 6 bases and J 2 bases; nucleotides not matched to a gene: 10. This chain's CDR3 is CSARKTGGFQETQYF. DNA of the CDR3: TGCAGTGCGCGAAAAACAGGGGGCTTTCAAGAGACCCAGTACTTC.

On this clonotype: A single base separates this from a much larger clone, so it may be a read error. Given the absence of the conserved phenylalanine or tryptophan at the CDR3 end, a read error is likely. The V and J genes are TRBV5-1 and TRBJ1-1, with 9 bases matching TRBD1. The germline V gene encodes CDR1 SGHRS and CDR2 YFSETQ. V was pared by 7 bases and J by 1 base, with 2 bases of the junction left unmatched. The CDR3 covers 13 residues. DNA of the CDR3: TGCGCCAGCTGGGGACAGGGGAACACTGAAGCTTTCCTT. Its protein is CASWGQGNTEAFL.

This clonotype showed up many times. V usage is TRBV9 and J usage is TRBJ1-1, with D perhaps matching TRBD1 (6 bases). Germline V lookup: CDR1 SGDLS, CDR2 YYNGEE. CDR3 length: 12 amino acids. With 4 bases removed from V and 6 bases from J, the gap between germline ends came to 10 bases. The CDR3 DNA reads TGTGCCAGCAGCCGACACAGGGCTGAAGCTTTCTTT. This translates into CASSRHRAEAFF.

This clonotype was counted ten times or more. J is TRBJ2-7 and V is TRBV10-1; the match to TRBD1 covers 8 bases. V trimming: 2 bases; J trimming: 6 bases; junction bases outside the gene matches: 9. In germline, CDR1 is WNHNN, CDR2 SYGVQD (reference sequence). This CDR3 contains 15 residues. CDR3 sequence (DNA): TGCGCCAGCAGTGAGAATGGCGGGACAGGTTCCGAGCAGTACTTC. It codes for CASSENGGTGSEQYF.

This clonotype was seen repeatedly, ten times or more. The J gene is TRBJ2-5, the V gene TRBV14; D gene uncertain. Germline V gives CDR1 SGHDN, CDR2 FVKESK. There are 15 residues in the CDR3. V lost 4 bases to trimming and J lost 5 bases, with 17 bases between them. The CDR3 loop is CASSLLINPRETQYF. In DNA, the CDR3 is TGTGCCAGCAGCCTTCTCATCAATCCTCGGGAGACCCAGTACTTC.

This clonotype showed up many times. This chain's CDR3 is CASSQDQGGWYEQYF. CDR3 coding DNA: TGCGCCAGCAGCCAAGATCAAGGGGGATGGTACGAGCAGTACTTC. The chain uses TRBV4-1 and TRBJ2-7; D is perhaps TRBD1 (6 bases). The CDR3 spans 15 residues. Germline V gene sequence: CDR1 MGHRA, CDR2 YSYEKL. The V end was cut by 0 bases, the J end by 4 bases, with 13 bases between.

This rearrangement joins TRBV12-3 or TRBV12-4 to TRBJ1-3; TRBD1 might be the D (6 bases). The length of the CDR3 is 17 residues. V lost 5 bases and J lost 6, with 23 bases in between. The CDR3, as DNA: TGTGCCAGCAGTATACAGGGCGGGGTCACTGGCTTAAACACCATATATTTT. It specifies CASSIQGGVTGLNTIYF.

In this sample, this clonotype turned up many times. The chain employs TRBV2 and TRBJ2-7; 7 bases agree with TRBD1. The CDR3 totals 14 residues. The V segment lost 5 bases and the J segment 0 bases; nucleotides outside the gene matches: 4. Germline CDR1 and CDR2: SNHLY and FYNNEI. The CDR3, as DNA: TGTGCCAGCAGTTCCGGACAGGACTCCTACGAGCAGTACTTC. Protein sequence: CASSSGQDSYEQYF.

For the CDR3, the DNA is TGTGCCAGCAGCCTTGGAGGCGTTAGGGAGCTGTTTTTT. Protein: CASSLGGVRELFF. The rearrangement links TRBV2 to TRBJ2-2; D perhaps matches TRBD2 (5 bases). CDR1 and CDR2 (germline): SNHLY, FYNNEI. With 6 bases removed from V and 9 bases from J, the gap between germline ends came to 14 bases. The CDR3 contains 13 residues.

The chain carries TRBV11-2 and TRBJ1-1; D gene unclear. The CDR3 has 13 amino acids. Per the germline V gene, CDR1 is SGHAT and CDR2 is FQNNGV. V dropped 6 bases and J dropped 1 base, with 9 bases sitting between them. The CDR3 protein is CASSFWGNTEAFF. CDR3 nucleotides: TGTGCCAGCAGTTTTTGGGGGAACACTGAAGCTTTCTTT.

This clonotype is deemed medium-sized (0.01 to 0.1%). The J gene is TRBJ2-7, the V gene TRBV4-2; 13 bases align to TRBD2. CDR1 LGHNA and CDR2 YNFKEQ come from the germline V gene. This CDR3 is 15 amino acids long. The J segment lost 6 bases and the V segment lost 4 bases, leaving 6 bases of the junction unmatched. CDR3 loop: CASSPIRTSGSEQYF. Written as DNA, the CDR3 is TGTGCCAGCAGCCCGATCCGGACTAGCGGGAGCGAGCAGTACTTC.

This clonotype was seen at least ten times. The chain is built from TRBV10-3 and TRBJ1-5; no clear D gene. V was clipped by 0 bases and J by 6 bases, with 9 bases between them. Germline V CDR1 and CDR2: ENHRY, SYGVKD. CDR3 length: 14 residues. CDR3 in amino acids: CAISESGRLQPQHF. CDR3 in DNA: TGTGCCATCAGTGAGTCCGGCAGACTTCAGCCCCAGCATTTT.

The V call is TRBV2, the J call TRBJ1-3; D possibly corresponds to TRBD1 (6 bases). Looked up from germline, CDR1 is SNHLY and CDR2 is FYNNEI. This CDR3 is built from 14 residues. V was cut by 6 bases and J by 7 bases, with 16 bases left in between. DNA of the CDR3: TGTGCCAGCAGGGACCAGGGGACCACGAACACCATATATTTT. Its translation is CASRDQGTTNTIYF.

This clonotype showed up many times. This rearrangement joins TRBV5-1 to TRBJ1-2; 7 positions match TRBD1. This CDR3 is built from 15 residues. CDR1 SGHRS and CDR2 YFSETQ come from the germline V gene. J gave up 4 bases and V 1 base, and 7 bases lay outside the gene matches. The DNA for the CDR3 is TGCGCCAGCAGCTTGAACGGACAGGAGCTCTATGGCTACACCTTC. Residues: CASSLNGQELYGYTF.

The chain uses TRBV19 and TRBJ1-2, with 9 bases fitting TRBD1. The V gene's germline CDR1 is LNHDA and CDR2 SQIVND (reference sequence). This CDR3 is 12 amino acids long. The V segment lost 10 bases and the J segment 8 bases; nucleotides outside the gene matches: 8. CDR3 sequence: CAISDRGWGYTF. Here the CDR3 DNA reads TGTGCCATTTCGGACAGGGGATGGGGCTACACCTTC.